The rows below give T cell receptor beta chains drawn from one sample of a study of OX40 agonist ivuxolimab in advanced cancers. TCRdb's copy holds only in-frame clones and misses some; the assay was immunoSEQ multiplex PCR. The data contain some 58,000 clones, roughly 80% of them singletons. Source: CD4+ or CD8+ T cells sorted from blood, taken in a trial of the OX40 agonist ivuxolimab. These TCRs come from an adult with an advanced solid tumor such as melanoma, head and neck, liver or kidney cancer. Both conserved end residues are part of each CDR3. Fields, in order: D gene, V gene, clone size, J gene, CDR3 DNA, CDR3 protein. A D gene is named only where the DNA matches it firmly. Only part of the rows carry a size: once, few, many, or a class if the clone is expanded.

-	TRBV9	-	TRBJ1-1	TGTGCCAGCAGCGTAGTTCCCAAGAACACTGAAGCTTTCTTT	CASSVVPKNTEAFF
-	TRBV7-9	-	TRBJ1-3	TGTGCCAGCAGCTCCCGAGGGGGGGGCCATGGAAACACCATATATTTT	CASSSRGGGHGNTIYF
-	TRBV5-6	-	TRBJ2-4	TGTGCCAGCAGCCCTGGCGGGCTAGCCAAAAACATTCAGTACTTC	CASSPGGLAKNIQYF
-	TRBV10-3	-	TRBJ1-5	TGTGCCACCTCCGCGGAGGAAGTACAGCCCCAGCATTTT	CATSAEEVQPQHF
-	TRBV5-6	-	TRBJ2-3	TGTGCCAGCAGCATCGCAGGGAAAGTAGGGTCAGATACGCAGTATTTT	CASSIAGKVGSDTQYF
-	TRBV6-4	-	TRBJ2-1	TGTGCCAGCAGTGACAGAGGGGCGGTTTACAATGAGCAGTTCTTC	CASSDRGAVYNEQFF
-	TRBV2	-	TRBJ1-5	TGTGCCAGCAGTGAAGCGCTCAGGGCCCCGAAGCCCCAGCATTTT	CASSEALRAPKPQHF
-	TRBV6-5	-	TRBJ1-4	TGTGCCAGCAGTACACAGGGCCATGAAAAACTGTTTTTT	CASSTQGHEKLFF
-	TRBV4-3	few	TRBJ1-2	TGCGCCAGCAGCTCATCCGGGGCCCTTTTCGGCTATGGCTACACCTTC	CASSSSGALFGYGYTF
-	TRBV2	-	TRBJ2-6	TGTGCCAGCAGTGAGAGAGGGGCTGGGGCCAACGTCCTGACTTTC	CASSERGAGANVLTF
TRBD2	TRBV6-5	-	TRBJ2-7	TGTGCCAGCAGTTACTCGATAGCGGGAGGCTCCTACGAGCAGTACTTC	CASSYSIAGGSYEQYF
-	TRBV19	-	TRBJ2-7	TGTGCCAGTAGTCCCACTGGGAGGACTTTAGAGCAGTACTTC	CASSPTGRTLEQYF
-	TRBV4-3	-	TRBJ2-1	TGCGCCAGCAGCCAAGAGTGGACTACCCTCCACAATGAGCAGTTCTTC	CASSQEWTTLHNEQFF
TRBD2	TRBV4-3	-	TRBJ2-2	TGCGCCAGCAGCCACACAATACTAGCGGGGAACACCGGGGAGCTGTTTTTT	CASSHTILAGNTGELFF
TRBD1	TRBV7-3	once	TRBJ2-3	TGTGCCAGCAGCTTAACCAGGACAGGGCCTAGCACAGATACGCAGTATTTT	CASSLTRTGPSTDTQYF
-	TRBV5-6	-	TRBJ1-1	TGTGCCAGCAGCCTCGCGCCCGGGACTGAAGCTTTCTTT	CASSLAPGTEAFF
-	TRBV5-1	-	TRBJ2-3	TGCGCCAGCAGCCTTGAAACCACAGATACGCAGTATTTT	CASSLETTDTQYF
TRBD1	TRBV5-4	-	TRBJ1-1	TGTGCCAGCAGCTTCCCCGGACAGGGAATGAACACTGAAGCTTTCTTT	CASSFPGQGMNTEAFF
-	TRBV4-1	-	TRBJ1-6	TGCGCCAGCAGCCAAGATCGAGGGTCCGGTGGTTATTCACCCCTCCACTTT	CASSQDRGSGGYSPLHF
TRBD1	TRBV6-5	-	TRBJ1-2	TGTGCCAGCATCACCCCAGGGGGAGTAGGTGGCTACACCTTC	CASITPGGVGGYTF
-	TRBV7-1	-	TRBJ2-7	TGTGCCAGCAGCCCAAGCTCCTACGAGCAGTACTTC	CASSPSSYEQYF
TRBD1	TRBV10-1	-	TRBJ2-5	TGCGCCAGCAGTGAGTCGCTGTCAGGGGGCCGTGGAGAGACCCAGTACTTC	CASSESLSGGRGETQYF
TRBD2	TRBV5-1	-	TRBJ2-1	TGCGCCAGCAGCCCCCTACCCACTAGCGGGGGGTCCTACAATGAGCAGTTCTTC	CASSPLPTSGGSYNEQFF
TRBD1	TRBV10-3	-	TRBJ1-5	TGTGCCATCAGTGAGTCGGGACAGGGGAATCAGCCCCAGCATTTT	CAISESGQGNQPQHF
TRBD1	TRBV9	-	TRBJ2-2	TGTGCCAGCAGCTCGACAGGGTCCGGGGAGCTGTTTTTT	CASSSTGSGELFF
TRBD1	TRBV27	-	TRBJ1-3	TGTGCCCCTTGGGACAGGGAATTTTACGGAAACACCATATATTTT	CAPWDREFYGNTIYF
-	TRBV6-6	-	TRBJ2-1	TGTGCCAGCAGACCATCAGGCTCCTACAATGAGCAGTTCTTC	CASRPSGSYNEQFF
-	TRBV5-1	-	TRBJ1-2	TGCGCCAGCAGCCTGGGAGGGACAACTAACTATGGCTACACCTTC	CASSLGGTTNYGYTF
TRBD2	TRBV5-1	-	TRBJ2-1	TGCGCCAGCAGCTTGGCGGGGACTAGCGTTTACAATGAGCAGTTCTTC	CASSLAGTSVYNEQFF
TRBD1	TRBV9	-	TRBJ2-1	TGTGCCAGCGGAAAGGGACAGGGAAACAATGAGCAGTTCTTC	CASGKGQGNNEQFF
-	TRBV29-1	few	TRBJ2-3	TGCAGCGTTGTAGGGGGAAGCACAGATACGCAGTATTTT	CSVVGGSTDTQYF
-	TRBV7-8	-	TRBJ2-3	TGTGCCAGCAGCTTAGATGTCCCTTATACGCAGTATTTT	CASSLDVPYTQYF
TRBD2	TRBV9	-	TRBJ2-4	TGTGCCAGCAGCGATGGCGGGAGGAGTGGGGACATTCAGTACTTC	CASSDGGRSGDIQYF
TRBD1	TRBV6-6	-	TRBJ1-1	TGTGCCAGCAGAAATACAGGGGGTATAGATGAAGCTTTCTTT	CASRNTGGIDEAFF
-	TRBV7-3	few	TRBJ2-6	TGTGCCAGCAGCCTAAGAGGCCCCCCCGCACGAGGGCAGGGGGCCAACGTCCTGACTTTC	CASSLRGPPARGQGANVLTF
TRBD1	TRBV9	-	TRBJ2-5	TGTGCCAGCAGCCCACCGACAGGGGGCCTCCAAGAGACCCAGTACTTC	CASSPPTGGLQETQYF
TRBD1	TRBV7-9	-	TRBJ1-1	TGTGCCAGCAGCCCCGGGACAGCGTATACCACTGAAGCTTTCTTT	CASSPGTAYTTEAFF
TRBD2	TRBV30	few	TRBJ2-2	TGTGCCTGGAGGCCGGGACTAGCGGGAGCTAGAACCGGGGAGCTGTTTTTT	CAWRPGLAGARTGELFF
-	TRBV19	-	TRBJ2-5	TGTGCCAGTAGTATAGATACAAACCAAGAGACCCAGTACTTC	CASSIDTNQETQYF
TRBD2	TRBV28	-	TRBJ2-3	TGTGCCAGCACCCACCGGGGGGTTTGGTCAGATACGCAGTATTTT	CASTHRGVWSDTQYF
-	TRBV7-9	-	TRBJ2-1	TGTGCCAGCAGCTTGATGGGTGAGCAGTTCTTC	CASSLMGEQFF
-	TRBV6-6	few	TRBJ2-5	TGTGCCAGCAGTTACACGCAAGAGACCCAGTACTTC	CASSYTQETQYF
-	TRBV18	-	TRBJ1-4	TGTGCCAGCTCACCAGAGTTTAATGAAAAACTGTTTTTT	CASSPEFNEKLFF
TRBD2	TRBV10-3	-	TRBJ2-3	TGTGCCATCAGACCTTCTAGCGGGGTAGTCACTAGCACAGATACGCAGTATTTT	CAIRPSSGVVTSTDTQYF
-	TRBV27	-	TRBJ2-3	TGTGCCAGCAGTTTACGGACGAGAAGTGGCACAGATACGCAGTATTTT	CASSLRTRSGTDTQYF
-	TRBV2	-	TRBJ1-1	TGTGCCAGCAGTGTCGACAGAACCACTGAAGCTTTCTTT	CASSVDRTTEAFF
-	TRBV13	-	TRBJ1-1	TGTGCCAGCAGCTTAGGGGACACGACTGAAGCTTTCTTT	CASSLGDTTEAFF
-	TRBV1	few	TRBJ2-7	TGCACCAGCAGCCAAGATGGGGGGACAGGGGGACCAACCTACGAGCAGTACTTC	CTSSQDGGTGGPTYEQYF
TRBD1	TRBV10-2	once	TRBJ2-1	TGCGCCAGCAGTACGACAGGGGGAGTGCAGTTCTTC	CASSTTGGVQFF
TRBD2	TRBV7-2	-	TRBJ2-7	TGTGCCAGCAGCTTCGGGACTAGCGGGCTTGCCTACGAGCAGTACTTC	CASSFGTSGLAYEQYF
-	TRBV7-2	-	TRBJ1-2	TGTGCCAGCAGCTTTGAATCTTATGGCTACACCTTC	CASSFESYGYTF
-	TRBV11-2	-	TRBJ1-1	TGTGCCAGCAGCACCAGACAGTTAACCAAAGCTTTCTTT	CASSTRQLTKAFF
TRBD1	TRBV2	-	TRBJ1-4	TGTGCCAGCAGTGGACAGGGCGCTAATGAAAAACTGTTTTTT	CASSGQGANEKLFF
-	TRBV20-1	-	TRBJ1-3	TGCAGTGCTGTTGGAAACACCATATATTTT	CSAVGNTIYF
-	TRBV27	-	TRBJ1-1	TGTGCCAGCAGTGACAATGGGGTGGGAGCTTTCTTT	CASSDNGVGAFF
-	TRBV18	-	TRBJ2-1	TGTGCCAGCTCACGTCCGGAGGGGCGGGTCGGATGGAATGAGCAGTTCTTC	CASSRPEGRVGWNEQFF
-	TRBV15	-	TRBJ1-4	TGTGCCACCAATAACGAGGAGGGTTGGGAAAAACTGTTTTTT	CATNNEEGWEKLFF